This TCR beta chain is from a study of cytomegalovirus exposure and HLA in healthy donors listed by TCRdb under 2017. About the full investigation: In an earlier analysis of approximately 500 of the donors, 250 to 300 Gb of sequence data and 95 million to 130 million unique TCR beta sequences from roughly 190 million T cells were reported. An early release covering roughly 600 HLA-typed donors comprised around 300 gigabases of sequencing data and 65 million to 100 million unique TCR sequences. The genetic ancestry cluster associated with self-reported Caucasian donors included around four fifths of the roughly 400 genotyped donors. The study aimed to test whether cataloging public T cell receptors could reveal signatures of past pathogen exposure. The study profiled the T cell repertoires of hundreds of subjects by immunosequencing and related them to cytomegalovirus serostatus. Along with the 666-subject first cohort, a separate validation cohort of 120 different subjects was used. To predict cytomegalovirus infection status, the study combined high-throughput TCR immunosequencing, statistical association of individual TCRs with disease status, and machine learning. A later analysis re-analyzed previously published TCR beta repertoires from roughly 690 donors and added high-resolution HLA genotyping to study TCR occurrence patterns. Rather than using new phenotypic data, the later analysis identified candidate immune exposures from TCR beta sequences and from how often those sequences occurred across donors. In an earlier analysis of 550 to 700 of the donors, high-throughput TCR beta sequencing was used to judge whether each TCR beta V gene segment behaved as functional or pseudogenic. Donor age, sex, ethnicity and CMV serostatus were collected together with the repertoire data. A later genetic analysis took genome-wide SNP genotypes for about 55% of the 666 donors and used that subset as a discovery cohort. Every repertoire in the discovery cohort had been generated on one and the same sequencing platform. Class I and class II HLA loci were covered by the typing at four-digit resolution. Typing coverage differed by locus: A, B, C, DRB1 and DQB1 were typed in roughly 620-630 donors, DQA1 in 500 to 550, DPA1 in roughly 590, and DPB1 in 450 to 490. Roughly five DR-DQ haplotypes were handled as single units for association and clustering, since linkage in the cohort was strong. On average, roughly 200,000 unique TCR beta nucleotide sequences were sequenced per donor among 300 to 500 genotyped donors of the cohort, with 15% to 20% of those sequences being non-productive.

Worth noting for this clone: Its specific antigen is unknown. As the CDR3 is not closed by the conserved phenylalanine or tryptophan, this likely results from a read error. The limits of the CDR3 on the DNA are not certain, so only TCRdb's listed CDR3 is given.

From the germline V gene (reference sequence), CDR1 is MNHNY and CDR2 is SVGAGI. Inclusive of both ends, the CDR3 amounts to 12 amino acids. Libraries were built with the immunoSEQ multiplex PCR assay. A mixture of 60 forward primers for TCR Vbeta segments and 13 reverse primers for TCR Jbeta segments was used in the multiplex PCR. The CDR3 region of rearranged TCR beta genes was amplified from genomic DNA by a multiplex PCR assay. The Illumina HiSeq System was used to sequence the amplified TCR beta libraries as 87-base-pair reads. The original methods were these. A later analysis tallied 75 million to 95 million unique TCR beta chains across the 666 repertoires, and around 9.9 million of those chains were shared by two or more donors. Raw reads were error-corrected and collapsed into unique sequences by a nearest-neighbor algorithm in which closely related sequences were merged to remove PCR and sequencing errors. Alignment of CDR3 sequences to IMGT reference sequences was used to assign V, D and J gene segments. For a sequence to be retained, a match of at least six nucleotides to both a V gene segment and a J gene segment was required. Rearrangements were called productive when the CDR3 lacked stop codons and stayed in frame with V and J; all others were non-productive. CDR3 was defined by IMGT convention, running from the second conserved V-encoded cysteine to the conserved J-encoded phenylalanine. Sequences without an unambiguous match to a single V gene segment were excluded from the earlier analysis of 500 to 700 of the donors. An earlier analysis of 550 to 650 of the donors classified V segments as functional when productive rearrangements were above 56.7% and as segregating when the standard deviation between donors was above 5%. A statistical classification framework was built for diagnosing cytomegalovirus status from the catalog of TCR beta chain sequences. In a later analysis, V and J genes were assigned by comparing TCR nucleotide sequences against IMGT/GENE-DB human TR gene sequences. Using the TCRdist pipeline, a later analysis assigned CDR3 sequences along with most-parsimonious VDJ recombination scenarios. A later analysis defined each TCR beta chain by its CDR3 amino acid sequence plus V-gene family, and excluded reads lacking a unique V-gene family. A later analysis removed over 500 highly shared, low-generation-probability nucleotide sequences to deal with suspected cross-contamination and a sequencing artifact. In a later analysis, a clonal expansion index for each public chain was calculated from normalized within-repertoire ranks of inferred template counts. A later analysis computed generation probabilities with a VDJ recombination model fitted to out-of-frame rearrangements, and checked the results against IGoR. In a later analysis, TCR-TCR, TCR-HLA and TCR-CMV co-occurrence was scored with hypergeometric tests, and a repertoire-size bias correction was applied to TCR pairs. A later analysis estimated false discovery rates by permuting HLA or CMV assignments 20 times. In a later analysis, co-occurring TCRs were grouped using DBSCAN, with TCRdist sequence similarity added in when clustering inside HLA-allele-positive subsets. Repertoires with fewer than 30,000 or more than 120,000 public chains were left out of co-occurrence clustering, as were four to six repertoires with anomalous nucleotide sharing. Not all clones reach the TCRdb copy of this immuneACCESS table, which keeps in-frame sequences only. Checked studies attribute under half of the gap to unresolved V genes and leave the rest unexplained. V, J and clone size were drawn from that table, and D and trimming were deduced from the DNA. The sample yields about 130,000 clones; around 80% were counted once. The ten largest clones take up 2% to 2.5% of the sample.

The cohort consisted of approximately 690 healthy bone marrow donors. At the time of sampling, all cohort members were nominally healthy, though unrecorded immune exposures were likely present. The donor was CMV seronegative and was included in the group of 352 seronegative cohort members. A peripheral blood sample was provided by each donor, and peripheral blood mononuclear cells were used for TCR beta sequencing. The Qiagen DNeasy Blood Extraction Kit was used to extract genomic DNA from the blood cell samples. Summary of the overall study and its limitations: An earlier analysis of 587 of the donors showed that most TCR beta V segments appeared in productive rearrangements either about 90% or about 30% of the time, which broadly matched IMGT annotations. An association between a missense DCLRE1C variant and V-gene and J-gene trimming of TCR beta chains was found in a later genetic analysis and replicated in an independent cohort. At a false discovery rate of 0.05, a later analysis linked some 18,000 TCR beta sequences to specific HLA alleles. Because HLA typing was unavailable for some donors at each locus, only the typed subset was used in association tests. Sequencing depth was assumed to be roughly uniform across donors in the presence/absence analyses, though that assumption may not hold. In a later analysis, TCR association rates were found to vary across HLA loci, with the most associated TCRs seen for DRB1 alleles and the fewest for HLA-C alleles. Some IMGT-functional V segments, including TRBV6-2 and TRBV6-3, could not be told apart with the 87-base-pair reads, so those segments were excluded. When HLA alleles, especially DR and DQ, strongly co-occurred, TCR associations were difficult to assign to individual alleles. A later analysis found that most CMV-associated TCR beta chains appeared HLA-restricted, with HLA associations seemingly driven largely by CMV exposure. A group of highly shared sequence variants was considered likely to be a technical artifact of the sequencing pipeline. Compared with equally common non-associated chains, HLA-associated TCR beta chains in a later analysis were more clonally expanded and had lower generation probabilities. Linkage disequilibrium might explain the correlated functional status among segregating V segments, but an unknown experimental factor could not be ruled out. A few of the identified cytomegalovirus-associated TCR beta chains were confirmed in vitro to be specific for cytomegalovirus antigens. Roughly 17 rarely observed V segments, including chromosome 9 orphons, were excluded from the earlier analysis of 550 to 700 of the donors because counts were too low. Compared with the approximately 710-donor mean, donors in an Asian-associated ancestry cluster had fewer N-insertions in productive TCRs, according to a later genetic analysis. In both the original and validation cohorts, the classifier was reported to diagnose cytomegalovirus status with high specificity and sensitivity. A later analysis reported that several top co-occurrence clusters appeared linked to parvovirus B19, influenza, CMV and Epstein-Barr virus. Most TCR sequences were seen in very few donors, while some public TCRs were found in many individuals. In the study, 164 TCR beta chains were listed as associated with cytomegalovirus. A further reported finding was that TCR beta sequences accurately predicted the HLA-A and HLA-B alleles for most subjects in the first cohort. The cohort was sequenced for TCR beta chains only, and without alpha or paired-chain data the features that could be detected were limited. Immune exposure information for the cohort was limited to CMV serostatus. According to the authors, the approach could potentially be generalized to other disease states and immunological phenotypes.

The sample was PBMCs. The sequence was collected from a man aged 18 to 29 in good health and CMV-seronegative. This chain is built from TRBV6-6 and TRBJ1-5; the DNA was not compared with TRBD1, the D call given in the table. The CDR3 loop reads CASSSPGQGTFV.